The sequence of this TCR beta chain was determined in a study of blood T cell repertoires in COVID-19 (dated by TCRdb to the early 2020s). Broadly, across the study: The collaborator samples originated in the United States, Italy and Spain and spanned the acute and convalescent phases of COVID-19. The dataset comprised deeply sampled blood TCRbeta repertoires from subjects exposed to, actively infected with, or recovered from COVID-19. The samples were drawn from the first 160 participants of the ongoing ImmuneRACE study and from 1,254 subjects provided by 6 global collaborators. The material from the prospective study consisted of cDNA or gDNA derived from T cells, B-cell-depleted T cells, or PBMCs. The repertoires were released in a freely available public database meant as a resource for research on the immune response to SARS-CoV-2. Where available, HLA class I and class II types were obtained from metadata supplied by the sample provider rather than from assay-based typing. A de-identified subject ID, COVID-19 status, age in years and sex were almost always included in the sample metadata.

General findings and caveats noted by the study authors: Clinical and demographic metadata were provided uncurated, with the amount varying by source and participant.

Remarks on this clone: The antigen it binds to is not known. Base qualities are not provided; no much larger clone lies one nucleotide away.

At one collaborating source in Seattle, patients were enrolled during active infection and were followed longitudinally through the course of disease. Each collaborating institution followed its own protocols to collect whole blood in K2EDTA tubes. For TCRbeta analysis, collaborator samples were shipped as frozen whole blood, as isolated PBMCs, or as DNA extracted from either sample type. The CDR3, cysteine through phenylalanine, is 15 amino acids long. Solely the CDR3 DNA is kept, with 45 bases framed from the first base. CDR1 is given as MGHRA and CDR2 as YSYEKL, both from the germline V gene. Trimming removed 3 bases from V and 5 bases from J; the gene matches leave 7 bases unexplained. TCRbeta CDR3 regions were amplified from genomic DNA using the immunoSEQ Assay, a bias-controlled multiplex PCR. As for the authors' bioinformatics: The number of nucleated cells in each sample was estimated from the amplification of reference gene primers within the assay. Sequence reads were collapsed and filtered to measure the absolute abundance of every unique TCRbeta CDR3 rearrangement. Productive Simpson clonality was computed per sample as the square root of Simpson's diversity index over productive rearrangements. In TCRdb, the immuneACCESS table is reduced to in-frame sequences with V and J assigned. These tables do not hold every clone; where another copy was compared, an unresolved V gene accounts for under half, and the others remain unexplained. V, J and clone size were drawn from that table, and D and trimming were deduced from the DNA. In all, the sample holds 150,000 or so clones, and approximately 79% of those were seen once. The leading ten clones occupy 7.5% to 8.5% of the sample.

The rearrangement combines TRBV4-1 with TRBJ2-7, and 10 junctional nucleotides match TRBD2. Specimen: peripheral blood. The receptor was derived from a woman aged 55-70 years with COVID-19, enrolled during active disease. Here the CDR3 is given as CASSQPGLASHEQYF. Here is the DNA: TGCGCCAGCAGCCAGCCGGGACTAGCGTCCCACGAGCAGTACTTC.